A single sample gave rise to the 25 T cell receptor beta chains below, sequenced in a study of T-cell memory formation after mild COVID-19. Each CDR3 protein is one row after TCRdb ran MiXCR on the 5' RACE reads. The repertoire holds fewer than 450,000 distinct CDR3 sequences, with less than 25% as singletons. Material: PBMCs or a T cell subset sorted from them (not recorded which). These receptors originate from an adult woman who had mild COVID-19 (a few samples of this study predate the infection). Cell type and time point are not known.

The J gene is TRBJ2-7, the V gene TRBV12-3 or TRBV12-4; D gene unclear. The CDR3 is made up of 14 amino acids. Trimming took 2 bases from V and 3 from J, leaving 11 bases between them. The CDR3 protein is CASSLTPELYEQYF. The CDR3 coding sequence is TGTGCCAGCAGTTTAACACCGGAACTCTACGAGCAGTACTTC.

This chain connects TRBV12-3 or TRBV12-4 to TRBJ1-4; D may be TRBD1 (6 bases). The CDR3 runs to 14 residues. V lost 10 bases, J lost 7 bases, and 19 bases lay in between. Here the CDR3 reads CATKPGEVGEKLFF. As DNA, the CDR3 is TGTGCCACCAAACCAGGGGAGGTCGGTGAAAAACTGTTTTTT.

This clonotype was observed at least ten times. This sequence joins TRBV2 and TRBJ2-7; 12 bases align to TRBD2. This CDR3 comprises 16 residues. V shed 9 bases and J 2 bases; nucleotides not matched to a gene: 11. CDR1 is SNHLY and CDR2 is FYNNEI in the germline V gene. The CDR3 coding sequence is TGTGCCAGTGCGGGACTAGCGGGCCCCACTCCCTACGAGCAGTACTTC. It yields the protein CASAGLAGPTPYEQYF.

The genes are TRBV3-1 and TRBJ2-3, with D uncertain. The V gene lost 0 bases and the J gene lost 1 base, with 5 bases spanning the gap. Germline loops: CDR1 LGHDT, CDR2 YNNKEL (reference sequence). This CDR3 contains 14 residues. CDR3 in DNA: TGTGCCAGCAGCCAAGAATACGGCACAGATACGCAGTATTTT. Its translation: CASSQEYGTDTQYF.

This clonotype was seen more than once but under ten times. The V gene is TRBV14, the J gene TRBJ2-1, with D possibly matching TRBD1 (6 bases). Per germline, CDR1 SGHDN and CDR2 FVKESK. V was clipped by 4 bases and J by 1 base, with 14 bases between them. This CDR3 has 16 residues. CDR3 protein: CASSPLGAGSYNEQFF. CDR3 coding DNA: TGTGCCAGCAGCCCTCTGGGGGCAGGGTCCTACAATGAGCAGTTCTTC.

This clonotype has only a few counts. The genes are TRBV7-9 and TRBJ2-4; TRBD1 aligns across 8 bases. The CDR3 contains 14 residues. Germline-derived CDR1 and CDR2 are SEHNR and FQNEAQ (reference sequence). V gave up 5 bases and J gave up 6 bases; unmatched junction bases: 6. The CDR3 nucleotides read TGTGCCAGCAGCCCCCGACAGGGGAGAAACATTCAGTACTTC. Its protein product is CASSPRQGRNIQYF.

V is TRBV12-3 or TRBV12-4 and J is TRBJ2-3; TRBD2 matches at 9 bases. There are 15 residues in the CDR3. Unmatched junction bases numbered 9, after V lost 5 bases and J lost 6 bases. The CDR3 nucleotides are TGTGCCAGCAGTCCGTCAGCGGGAGGATGGGATACGCAGTATTTT. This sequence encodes CASSPSAGGWDTQYF.

In DNA, the CDR3 is TGTGCCAGCAGCCTGACAGGGAGGGATACCCAGTACTTC. Encoded protein: CASSLTGRDTQYF. The genes are TRBV6-6 and TRBJ2-5; tentatively, D is TRBD1 or TRBD2 (7 bases each). V was trimmed by 6 bases and J by 8 bases, leaving 16 bases between them. CDR3 size: 13 residues. Germline V gene lookup returns CDR1 MNHNY and CDR2 SVGAGI (reference sequence).

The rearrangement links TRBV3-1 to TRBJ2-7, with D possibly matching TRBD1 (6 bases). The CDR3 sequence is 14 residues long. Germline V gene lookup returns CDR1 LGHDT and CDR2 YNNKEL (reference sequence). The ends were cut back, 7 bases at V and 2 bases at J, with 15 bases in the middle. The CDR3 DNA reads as TGTGCCAGCACCGCTACAGGGCTTACCTACGAGCAGTACTTC. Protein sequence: CASTATGLTYEQYF.

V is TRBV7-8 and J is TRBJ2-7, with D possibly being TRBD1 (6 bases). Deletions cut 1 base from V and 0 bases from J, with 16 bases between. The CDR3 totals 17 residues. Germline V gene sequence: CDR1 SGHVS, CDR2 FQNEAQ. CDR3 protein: CASSLGGRDTFSYEQYF. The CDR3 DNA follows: TGTGCCAGCAGCTTAGGTGGTCGGGACACCTTCTCCTACGAGCAGTACTTC.

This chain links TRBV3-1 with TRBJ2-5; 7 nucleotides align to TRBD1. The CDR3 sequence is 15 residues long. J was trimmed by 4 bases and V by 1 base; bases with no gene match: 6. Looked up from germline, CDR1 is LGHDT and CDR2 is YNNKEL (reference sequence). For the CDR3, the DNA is TGTGCCAGCAGCCAAGCCAGACAGGGTCCAGAGACCCAGTACTTC. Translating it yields CASSQARQGPETQYF.

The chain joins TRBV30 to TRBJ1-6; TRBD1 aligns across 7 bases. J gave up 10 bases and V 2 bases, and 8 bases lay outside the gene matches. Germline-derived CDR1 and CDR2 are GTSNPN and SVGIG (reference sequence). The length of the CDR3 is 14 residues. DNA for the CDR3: TGTGCCTGGAGTATGACAGGGATTGGATCACCCCTCCACTTT. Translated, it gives CAWSMTGIGSPLHF.

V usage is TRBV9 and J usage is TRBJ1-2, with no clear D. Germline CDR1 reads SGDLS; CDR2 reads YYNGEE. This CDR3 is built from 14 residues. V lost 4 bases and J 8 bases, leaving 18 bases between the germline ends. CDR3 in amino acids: CASSSRADLSGYTF. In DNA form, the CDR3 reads TGTGCCAGCAGCAGTAGGGCAGATCTCAGCGGCTACACCTTC.

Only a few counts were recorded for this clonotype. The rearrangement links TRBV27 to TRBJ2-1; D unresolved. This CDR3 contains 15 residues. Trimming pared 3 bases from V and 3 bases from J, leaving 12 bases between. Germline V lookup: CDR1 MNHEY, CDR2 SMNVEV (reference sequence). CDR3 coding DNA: TGTGCCAGCAGTTTGGCTGGGTCCAACTACAATGAGCAGTTCTTC. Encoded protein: CASSLAGSNYNEQFF.

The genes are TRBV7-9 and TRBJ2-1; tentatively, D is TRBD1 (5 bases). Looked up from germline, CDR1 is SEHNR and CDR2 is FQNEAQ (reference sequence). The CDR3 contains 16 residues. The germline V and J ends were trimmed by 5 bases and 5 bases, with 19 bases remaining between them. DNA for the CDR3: TGTGCCAGCAGCCCTCCCCTGGGGCAGGTCCACAATGAGCAGTTCTTC. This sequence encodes CASSPPLGQVHNEQFF.

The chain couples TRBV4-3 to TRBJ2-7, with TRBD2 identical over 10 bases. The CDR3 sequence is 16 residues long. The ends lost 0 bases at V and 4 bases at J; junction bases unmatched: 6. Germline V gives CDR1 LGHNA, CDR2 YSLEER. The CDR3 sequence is CASSQEALAGVYEQYF. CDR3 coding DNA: TGCGCCAGCAGCCAAGAGGCGCTAGCGGGGGTGTACGAGCAGTACTTC.

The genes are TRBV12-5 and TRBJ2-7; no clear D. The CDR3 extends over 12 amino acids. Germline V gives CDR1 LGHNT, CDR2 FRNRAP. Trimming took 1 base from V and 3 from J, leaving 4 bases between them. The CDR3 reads CASGLESYEQYF. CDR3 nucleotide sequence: TGTGCTAGTGGTTTGGAGAGCTACGAGCAGTACTTC.

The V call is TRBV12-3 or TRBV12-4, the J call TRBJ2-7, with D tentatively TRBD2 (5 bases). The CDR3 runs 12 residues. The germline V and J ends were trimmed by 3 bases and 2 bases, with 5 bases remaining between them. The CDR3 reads CASSFGTYEQYF. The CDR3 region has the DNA TGTGCCAGCAGTTTCGGGACCTACGAGCAGTACTTC.

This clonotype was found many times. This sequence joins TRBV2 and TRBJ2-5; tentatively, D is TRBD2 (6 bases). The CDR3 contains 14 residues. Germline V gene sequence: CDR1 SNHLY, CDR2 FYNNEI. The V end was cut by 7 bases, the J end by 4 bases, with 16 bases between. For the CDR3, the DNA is TGTGCCAGCACCGCCAGGCGGGGCCGAGAGACCCAGTACTTC. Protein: CASTARRGRETQYF.

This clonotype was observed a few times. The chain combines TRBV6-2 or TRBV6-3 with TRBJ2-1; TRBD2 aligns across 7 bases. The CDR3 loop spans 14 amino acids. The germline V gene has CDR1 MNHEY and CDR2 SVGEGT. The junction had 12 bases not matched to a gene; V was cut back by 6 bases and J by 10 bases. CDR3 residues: CASSPGRGLEEQFF. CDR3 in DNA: TGTGCCAGCAGCCCCGGGCGGGGGTTAGAGGAGCAGTTCTTC.

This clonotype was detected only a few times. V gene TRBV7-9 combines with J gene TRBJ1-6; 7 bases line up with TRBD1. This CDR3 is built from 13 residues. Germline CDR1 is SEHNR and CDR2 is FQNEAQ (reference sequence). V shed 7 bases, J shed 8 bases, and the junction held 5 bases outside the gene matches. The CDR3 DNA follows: TGTGCCAGCAATGGAGGGACAGATTCACCCCTCCACTTT. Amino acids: CASNGGTDSPLHF.

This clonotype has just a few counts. CDR3 bases: TGTGCCAGCAGTTACAGAAACAGCAATCAGCCCCAGCATTTT. Protein: CASSYRNSNQPQHF. The chain recombines TRBV6-6 with TRBJ1-5; D not resolved. Germline CDR1 MNHNY, CDR2 SVGAGI (reference sequence). Trimming stripped 2 bases from V and 1 base from J, with 6 bases between. The CDR3 loop spans 14 amino acids.

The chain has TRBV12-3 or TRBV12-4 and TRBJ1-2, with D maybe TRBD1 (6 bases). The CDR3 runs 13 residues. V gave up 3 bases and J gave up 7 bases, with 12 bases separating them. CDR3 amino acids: CASSFQGRGGYTF. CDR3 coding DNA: TGTGCCAGCAGTTTCCAGGGGAGGGGTGGCTACACCTTC.

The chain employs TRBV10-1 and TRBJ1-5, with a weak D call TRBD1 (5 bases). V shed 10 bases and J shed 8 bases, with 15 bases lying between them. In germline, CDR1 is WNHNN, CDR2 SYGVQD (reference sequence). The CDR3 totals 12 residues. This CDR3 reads CANKDRSEPQHF. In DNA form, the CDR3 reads TGCGCCAACAAAGACAGATCGGAGCCCCAGCATTTT.

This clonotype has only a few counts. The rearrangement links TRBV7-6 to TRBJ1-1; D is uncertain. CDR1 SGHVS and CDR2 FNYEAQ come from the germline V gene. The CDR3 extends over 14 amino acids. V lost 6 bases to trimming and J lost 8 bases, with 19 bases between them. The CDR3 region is CASRQSRGGSEAFF. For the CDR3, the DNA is TGTGCCAGCAGACAAAGCCGGGGTGGAAGCGAAGCTTTCTTT.